This T cell receptor (beta chain) came from a study of human T cells and chemical hapten exposure. Study results and caveats: TCRs exceeding 1 in 1000 frequency stayed unchanged with DPC sensitization. Having alopecia, the donors may differ immunologically from healthy people. Expanded TCR sets contained significantly more large CDR3 similarity clusters than controls.

Indicated time point: pre-sensitization, week 0. Described treatment: therapeutic diphenylcyclopropenone sensitization with weekly scalp DPC. CDR1 DFQATT and CDR2 SNEGSKA come from the germline V gene (reference sequence). The CDR3 length is 11 residues. Trimming shortened V by 6 bases and J by 4 bases, and 10 bases separated the two germline ends. This clonotype was counted ten times or more. The antigen is undetermined. TCRdb itself ran the RACE reads through MiXCR, one entry per CDR3 protein. The data contain 300,000 to 400,000 distinct CDR3 sequences, 4.5% to 5.5% of them singletons. Sequenced here: whole blood, sampled in connection with sensitization to the hapten diphenylcyclopropenone (DPC). The TCR originated in a woman between 45 and 60 years old with alopecia areata. Some clones in this sample may be carry-over from other donors' samples. The rearrangement joins TRBV20-1 to TRBJ2-7; tentative D call: TRBD1 (7 bases). In DNA form, the CDR3 reads TGCAGTGCCCAGGGGGGTTACGAGCAGTACTTC. Translating it yields CSAQGGYEQYF.